This T cell receptor beta chain is drawn from a study of T cells in Graves' hyperthyroidism and ophthalmopathy. The length of the CDR3 is 12 residues. CDR1 LGHNT and CDR2 FRNRAP come from the germline V gene. Trimming took 6 bases from V and 7 from J, leaving 13 bases between them. The TCR beta CDR3 regions underwent amplification using RNA transcripts as the source. In the first-round RT-PCR of the TCR CDR3, the HTBI primer set was used. TCRdb redid the calling of the multiplex PCR reads with MiXCR, one entry per CDR3 protein. In the table there are fewer than 400,000 distinct CDR3 sequences, more than 12% of which are singletons. Cells are PBMCs isolated from over 7.5 ml of fresh blood. This clonotype was counted ten times or more.

This TCR was sampled from a man aged 45-60 years with Graves' ophthalmopathy. The chain uses TRBV12-5 and TRBJ2-7, with D maybe TRBD1 (6 bases). The sample was blood. CDR3 region: CASGLQGFEQYF. The CDR3 DNA reads TGTGCTAGTGGCCTACAGGGCTTTGAGCAGTACTTC.